This T cell receptor (beta chain) was captured by sequencing in a study of OX40 agonist ivuxolimab in advanced cancers. Across the whole study: Enrolled patients in dose escalation had cancers that were hepatocellular carcinoma, melanoma, renal cell or head and neck cancer. There were three patients with partial responses, one having hepatocellular carcinoma and two cutaneous melanoma. Whole-study findings and limits: Normalized expansion of T-cell clones was also low for some nonresponders.

Using immunoSEQ multiplex PCR, the repertoire was profiled, and TCRdb retains in-frame clones only, with some absent. Of 73,000 or so clones listed, about 93% were seen once; the top ten hold around 0.46%. CDR1 and CDR2 from the germline V gene are MNHNY and SVGAGI (reference sequence). The CDR3 spans 13 residues. Details on this clone: Its antigen is still unknown.

The material sequenced was CD4+ or CD8+ T cells sorted from blood, taken in a trial of the OX40 agonist ivuxolimab. The V gene is TRBV6-6, the J gene TRBJ1-1, with D hard to call. The origin of this receptor is an adult with an advanced solid tumor such as melanoma, head and neck, liver or kidney cancer. The CDR3 nucleotides are TGTGCGGTCACTTTTGAGATGAACACTGAAGCTTTCTTT. Encoded protein: CAVTFEMNTEAFF.